The 30 T cell receptor beta chains below all came from one sample that was sequenced in a study of beta chain features in type 1 diabetes. The authors reverse transcribed all of the isolated RNA, so sequencing captured expressed TCRB transcripts. The repertoire was sequenced with immunoSEQ multiplex PCR; TCRdb's copy has only in-frame clones and lacks some. The repertoire includes 200,000 to 250,000 clones, 13% to 15% of them detected once, and about 0.03% sits in the top ten. The sequencing sample was made of naive CD4+ T cells from blood. Receptor source: a woman between 40 and 50 years old in good health.

This clone was picked up a small number of times. The chain recombines TRBV5-1 with TRBJ2-1, with unresolved D. Germline assignment: CDR1 SGHRS and CDR2 YFSETQ. This CDR3 contains 15 residues. Trimming took 1 base from V and 0 from J, leaving 8 bases between them. DNA of the CDR3: TGCGCCAGCAGCTTGTATCTTCGCTCCTACAATGAGCAGTTCTTC. Encoded protein: CASSLYLRSYNEQFF.

The chain has TRBV6-5 and TRBJ2-7; TRBD1 aligns across 7 bases. The CDR3 runs to 15 residues. Germline V gene data show CDR1 as MNHEY and CDR2 as SVGAGI. V shed 0 bases and J 4 bases; nucleotides not matched to a gene: 6. The CDR3, as DNA: TGTGCCAGCAGTTACTCCCGACAGGGTGTTTACGAGCAGTACTTC. Encoded protein: CASSYSRQGVYEQYF.

This chain links TRBV27 with TRBJ1-2; tentative D call: TRBD1 (6 bases). V was cut by 6 bases and J by 5 bases, with 16 bases left in between. This CDR3 spans 14 amino acids. In germline, CDR1 is MNHEY, CDR2 SMNVEV (reference sequence). The CDR3 sequence: CASSQRGGGYGYTF. For the CDR3, the DNA is TGTGCCAGCAGCCAGAGGGGGGGTGGGTATGGCTACACCTTC.

The chain uses TRBV10-3 and TRBJ2-1; TRBD2 aligns across 12 bases. The germline gives CDR1 ENHRY, CDR2 SYGVKD. The CDR3 has 16 amino acids. The V segment lost 6 bases and the J segment 5 bases; nucleotides outside the gene matches: 8. CDR3 coding DNA: TGTGCCATCAGCAGGGCCGCTAGCGGGGGGGACAATGAGCAGTTCTTC. This gives the protein CAISRAASGGDNEQFF.

The V call is TRBV27, the J call TRBJ2-7; no reliable D call. Germline CDR1 is MNHEY and CDR2 is SMNVEV (reference sequence). Trimming cost V 5 bases and J 7 bases, with 18 bases left between them. This CDR3 has 14 amino acids. The CDR3 nucleotides are TGTGCCAGCAGTCCCCGTGTTAGGTTGAGGGAGCAGTACTTC. This sequence encodes CASSPRVRLREQYF.

This rearrangement joins TRBV7-2 to TRBJ2-1; TRBD1 matches at 7 bases. Germline V gene sequence: CDR1 SGHTA, CDR2 FQGNSA. The CDR3 consists of 14 residues. Unmatched junction bases numbered 10, after V lost 5 bases and J lost 9 bases. The CDR3 spells CASSEGAMLVEQFF. CDR3 DNA: TGTGCCAGCAGCGAGGGGGCCATGCTCGTTGAGCAGTTCTTC.

The rearrangement joins TRBV19 to TRBJ2-7; a possible D gene is TRBD2 (6 bases). Germline V CDR1 and CDR2: LNHDA, SQIVND (reference sequence). Between the trimmed V and J ends, which lost 6 bases and 2 bases, there was a span of 11 bases. The CDR3 runs to 13 residues. The CDR3 spells CASRARGTYEQYF. The CDR3 DNA sequence: TGTGCCAGTAGGGCCCGGGGGACCTACGAGCAGTACTTC.

The V call is TRBV11-2, the J call TRBJ2-5, with 15 bases lining up with TRBD2. The trim removed 5 bases at V and 5 bases at J, leaving 6 bases unmatched. The CDR3 runs 16 residues. Germline CDR1 SGHAT, CDR2 FQNNGV. In nucleotides, the CDR3 is TGTGCCAGCAGCCGGGGACTAGCGGGGGGACGGGAGACCCAGTACTTC. This codes for CASSRGLAGGRETQYF. Full variable domain (remainder filled in from reference TRBV11-2 and TRBJ2-5): EAGVAQSPRYKIIEKRQSVAFWCNPISGHATLYWYQQILGQGPKLLIQFQNNGVVDDSQLPKDRFSAERLKGVDSTLKIQPAKLEDSAVYLCASSRGLAGGRETQYFGPGTRLLVL.

This clone was counted a few times. CDR3 in DNA: TGCGCCAGCAGCCAAGATCCCGTCAGGGGGCTCAAAAACATTCAGTACTTC. It translates to CASSQDPVRGLKNIQYF. V usage is TRBV4-3 and J usage is TRBJ2-4, with 8 bases lining up with TRBD1. The CDR3 length is 17 residues. Per germline, CDR1 LGHNA and CDR2 YSLEER. Germline trimming cut 0 bases from V and 3 bases from J; bases unmatched to any gene: 7.

This clone was seen only a few times. This rearrangement joins TRBV5-4 to TRBJ1-6, with D unresolved. Trimming stripped 4 bases from V and 6 bases from J, with 8 bases between. Germline CDR1 SGHNT, CDR2 YYREEE (reference sequence). This CDR3 spans 13 amino acids. The CDR3: CASSPGINSPLHF. CDR3 coding DNA: TGTGCCAGCAGCCCGGGGATTAATTCACCCCTCCACTTT.

This clone appeared a few times. The chain uses TRBV27 and TRBJ1-6, with D maybe TRBD1 (5 bases). The CDR3 runs to 15 residues. The V gene's germline CDR1 is MNHEY and CDR2 SMNVEV (reference sequence). The V end lost 3 bases, the J end lost 6 bases, and 12 bases lay between the germline ends. The CDR3 sequence: CASSFAGRGNSPLHF. The CDR3 coding sequence is TGTGCCAGCAGTTTTGCGGGGAGGGGTAATTCACCCCTCCACTTT.

The V call is TRBV7-2, the J call TRBJ2-3, with TRBD2 identical over 15 bases. With 1 base clipped from V and 0 bases from J, the junction kept 5 bases outside the gene matches. Per the germline V gene, CDR1 is SGHTA and CDR2 is FQGNSA. The CDR3 sequence is 19 residues long. The CDR3, as DNA: TGTGCCAGCAGCTTAGTTAGCGGGACTAGCGGGGGGAGCACAGATACGCAGTATTTT. It translates to CASSLVSGTSGGSTDTQYF. Full variable domain (outside the CDR3, taken from reference TRBV7-2 and TRBJ2-3): GAGVSQSPSNKVTEKGKDVELRCDPISGHTALYWYRQSLGQGLEFLIYFQGNSAPDKSGLPSDRFSAERTGGSVSTLTIQRTQQEDSAVYLCASSLVSGTSGGSTDTQYFGPGTRLTVL.

The table lists this clone with a few counts. CDR3 amino acids: CASAFYLSRETQYF. The DNA for the CDR3 is TGTGCCAGTGCCTTCTACCTAAGTCGGGAGACCCAGTACTTC. The chain uses TRBV7-8 and TRBJ2-5; D is unclear. The CDR3 is made up of 14 amino acids. Germline CDR1 SGHVS, CDR2 FQNEAQ. The V end lost 9 bases, the J end lost 5 bases, and 19 bases lay between the germline ends.

The gene calls are TRBV14 and TRBJ1-5; 7 nucleotides line up with TRBD1. V dropped 1 base and J dropped 0; count of bases not matched to a gene: 12. The CDR3 is 19 residues long. Germline V CDR1 and CDR2: SGHDN, FVKESK. The CDR3 nucleotides are TGTGCCAGCAGCCAAGTTCGTCGGCAGGGGGGTGGTAGCAATCAGCCCCAGCATTTT. Its translation is CASSQVRRQGGGSNQPQHF.

This sequence joins TRBV12-5 and TRBJ2-7; TRBD2 might be the D (6 bases). In germline, CDR1 is LGHNT, CDR2 FRNRAP. Trimming pared 0 bases from V and 5 bases from J, leaving 17 bases between. The CDR3 totals 16 residues. The chain's CDR3 is CASGLVPGLPRNEQYF. CDR3 DNA sequence: TGTGCTAGTGGTTTGGTACCGGGACTCCCTCGCAACGAGCAGTACTTC.

This clone was recorded a few times. The chain employs TRBV5-1 and TRBJ1-1; D may be TRBD1 (6 bases). Germline CDR1 and CDR2: SGHRS and YFSETQ. This CDR3 is built from 14 residues. V lost 7 bases and J 3 bases, leaving 16 bases between the germline ends. In nucleotides, the CDR3 is TGCGCCAGCGGCACGCCGGGACAATACACTGAAGCTTTCTTT. It encodes CASGTPGQYTEAFF.

This chain joins TRBV6-6 and TRBJ2-3; 8 bases match TRBD2. V lost 7 bases to trimming and J lost 5 bases; unmatched junction nucleotides: 11. The CDR3 extends over 15 amino acids. Germline CDR1 is MNHNY and CDR2 is SVGAGI (reference sequence). The CDR3 loop is CASMRSGGLKDTQYF. For the CDR3, the DNA is TGTGCCAGCATGAGATCGGGGGGGCTTAAAGATACGCAGTATTTT.

This clone has a handful of counts. This chain connects TRBV6-6 to TRBJ2-5, with 8 bases matching TRBD1. The CDR3 is 16 residues long. Germline CDR1 is MNHNY and CDR2 is SVGAGI (reference sequence). V was clipped by 6 bases and J by 5 bases; unmatched bases: 14. The CDR3 region has the DNA TGTGCCAGCAGATCCCACCGGACAGGGAATTTGGAGACCCAGTACTTC. As protein: CASRSHRTGNLETQYF.

The J gene is TRBJ1-2, the V gene TRBV6-5, with a possible D match to TRBD1 (6 bases). V gave up 2 bases and J gave up 6 bases, with 10 bases separating them. Germline CDR1 and CDR2: MNHEY and SVGAGI. The CDR3 contains 13 residues. The CDR3 DNA follows: TGTGCCAGCAGTTACGCGGGGGCTAATGGCTACACCTTC. This codes for CASSYAGANGYTF.

The chain recombines TRBV7-2 with TRBJ2-5; 9 positions agree with TRBD2. The CDR3 runs 12 residues. Germline V gene sequence: CDR1 SGHTA, CDR2 FQGNSA. Losses at the gene ends were 0 bases for V and 11 bases for J; bases not matched to a gene: 1. Written as DNA, the CDR3 is TGTGCCAGCAGCTTAGCGGGACTAGCACAGTACTTC. Encoded protein: CASSLAGLAQYF.

V and J are TRBV7-2 and TRBJ2-5, with no clear D. CDR3 length equals 14 residues. V was cut by 2 bases and J by 0 bases, with 7 bases left in between. The germline CDR1 and CDR2 sequences are SGHTA and FQGNSA. CDR3 sequence (DNA): TGTGCCAGCAGCTTATCGCGGTACCAAGAGACCCAGTACTTC. Protein product: CASSLSRYQETQYF.

J is TRBJ2-5 and V is TRBV9; TRBD2 aligns across 7 bases. CDR3 size: 16 residues. Germline V gene data show CDR1 as SGDLS and CDR2 as YYNGEE. The trim removed 2 bases at V and 2 bases at J, leaving 9 bases unmatched. The CDR3 is CASSVSERGLQETQYF. In DNA, the CDR3 is TGTGCCAGCAGCGTTTCGGAGCGGGGACTTCAAGAGACCCAGTACTTC.

This clone was observed a single time. The J gene is TRBJ2-1, the V gene TRBV27, with 8 nucleotides matching TRBD2. With 7 bases clipped from V and 5 bases from J, the junction kept 16 bases outside the gene matches. The V gene's germline CDR1 is MNHEY and CDR2 SMNVEV (reference sequence). CDR3 length: 17 residues. CDR3: CASITQRELAADNEQFF. Written as DNA, the CDR3 is TGTGCCAGCATCACACAACGAGAACTAGCGGCGGACAATGAGCAGTTCTTC.

In this sample, this clone turned up a few times. The rearrangement joins TRBV7-2 to TRBJ2-7; TRBD2 aligns across 15 bases. Germline V gives CDR1 SGHTA, CDR2 FQGNSA. Trimming cost V 6 bases and J 9 bases; bases outside gene matches: 12. The CDR3 covers 16 residues. This CDR3 reads CASSYGLAGGLGVQYF. CDR3 nucleotides: TGTGCCAGCAGTTACGGACTAGCGGGGGGGCTTGGCGTGCAGTACTTC.

In this sample, this clone turned up a few times. The gene calls are TRBV7-9 and TRBJ2-7, with a tentative D call TRBD2 (6 bases). CDR1 and CDR2 (germline): SEHNR, FQNEAQ (reference sequence). The ends were cut back, 5 bases at V and 6 bases at J, with 17 bases in the middle. CDR3 length: 14 residues. The CDR3 region is CASSPPQGGAEQYF. CDR3 nucleotide sequence: TGTGCCAGCAGCCCCCCTCAGGGCGGGGCCGAGCAGTACTTC.

This chain connects TRBV10-1 to TRBJ2-1; TRBD2 matches at 7 bases. This CDR3 region has 13 residues. CDR1 and CDR2 from the germline V gene are WNHNN and SYGVQD (reference sequence). The trim removed 8 bases at V and 0 bases at J, leaving 1 base unmatched. The CDR3 sequence is CASRGDSYNEQFF. The DNA of the CDR3 is TGCGCCAGCCGGGGGGACTCCTACAATGAGCAGTTCTTC.

This clone was observed a handful of times. V is TRBV19 and J is TRBJ2-7; 7 positions match TRBD1. This CDR3 contains 13 residues. In germline, CDR1 is LNHDA, CDR2 SQIVND (reference sequence). The ends lost 6 bases at V and 3 bases at J; junction bases unmatched: 5. For the CDR3, the DNA is TGTGCCAGTAGGCCCCGGACAGGCTACGAGCAGTACTTC. Protein product: CASRPRTGYEQYF.

This clone was seen a few times. Other nucleotide sequences from this sample produce the same CDR3. The rearrangement joins TRBV7-9 to TRBJ2-7; no firm D call. CDR1 and CDR2 (germline): SEHNR, FQNEAQ (reference sequence). The CDR3 extends over 12 amino acids. Deletions cut 5 bases from V and 0 bases from J, with 5 bases between. For the CDR3, the DNA is TGTGCCAGCAGCCCCGGCTCCTACGAGCAGTACTTC. It yields the protein CASSPGSYEQYF. The full variable domain, rest sourced from reference TRBV7-9 and TRBJ2-7, is DTGVSQNPRHKITKRGQNVTFRCDPISEHNRLYWYRQTLGQGPEFLTYFQNEAQLEKSRLLSDRFSAERPKGSFSTLEIQRTEQGDSAMYLCASSPGSYEQYFGPGTRLTVT.

The chain employs TRBV7-6 and TRBJ2-7, with TRBD1 identical over 7 bases. The CDR3 has 15 amino acids. J gave up 0 bases and V 5 bases, and 7 bases lay outside the gene matches. Germline values: CDR1 SGHVS, CDR2 FNYEAQ. CDR3 protein: CASSQGQVSSYEQYF. CDR3 nucleotide sequence: TGTGCCAGCAGCCAAGGACAGGTGAGCTCCTACGAGCAGTACTTC. Filled out from reference TRBV7-6 and TRBJ2-7, the complete variable domain reads GAGVSQSPRYKVTKRGQDVALRCDPISGHVSLYWYRQALGQGPEFLTYFNYEAQQDKSGLPNDRFSAERPEGSISTLTIQRTEQRDSAMYRCASSQGQVSSYEQYFGPGTRLTVT.

This chain uses TRBV5-4 with TRBJ2-3; no clear D gene. The CDR3 sequence is 15 residues long. With 0 bases removed from V and 2 bases from J, the gap between germline ends came to 10 bases. CDR1 SGHNT and CDR2 YYREEE come from the germline V gene (reference sequence). The CDR3 here is CASSLEALFTDTQYF. DNA of the CDR3: TGTGCCAGCAGCTTGGAAGCTTTATTCACAGATACGCAGTATTTT.